This T cell receptor (beta chain) was observed in a study of blood T cell repertoires in COVID-19 (dated by TCRdb to the early 2020s). Regarding the research as a whole: Samples covering the acute and convalescent phases of COVID-19 were provided by collaborators in the United States, Italy and Spain. Where available, HLA class I and class II types were obtained from metadata supplied by the sample provider rather than from assay-based typing. Subjects who had been exposed to COVID-19, were actively infected with it, or had recovered from it provided the deeply sampled blood TCRbeta repertoires that made up the dataset. The samples were drawn from two sources: the first 160 participants of the ongoing ImmuneRACE study, and 1,000 to 1,500 subjects contributed by 6 global collaborators. The repertoires were made available in a free public database intended to serve as a resource for research on the immune response to SARS-CoV-2. The prospective study material was composed of cDNA or gDNA derived from T cells, B-cell-depleted T cells, or PBMCs. The sample metadata nearly always contained a de-identified subject ID, COVID-19 status, age in years and sex. General findings and caveats noted by the study authors: The amount of clinical and demographic metadata varied by source and participant and was provided uncurated.

V and J are truncated by 5 bases and 3 bases respectively, leaving an intervening sequence of 8 bases. Reading from cysteine to phenylalanine, the CDR3 counts 12 amino acids. Just CDR3 DNA is preserved here, 36 bases in frame from base 1. CDR1 MNHEY and CDR2 SVGEGT were looked up in the germline V gene. As for this clone: The antigen it recognizes is unknown. There are no base qualities to consult, and no much larger clone falls within one base.

At one collaborating source in Seattle, patients were enrolled during active infection and were followed longitudinally through the course of disease. The collaborating institutions used their own protocols to collect whole blood in K2EDTA tubes. For TCRbeta analysis, collaborator samples were shipped as frozen whole blood, as isolated PBMCs, or as DNA extracted from either sample type. The immunoSEQ Assay, a bias-controlled multiplex PCR, was used to amplify TCRbeta CDR3 regions from genomic DNA. In the original analysis: The number of nucleated cells in each sample was estimated by amplification of reference gene primers within the assay. Sequence reads were collapsed and filtered to measure the absolute abundance of every unique TCRbeta CDR3 rearrangement. For each sample, productive Simpson clonality was calculated as the square root of Simpson's diversity index over productive rearrangements. The immuneACCESS repertoire file appears here via TCRdb, limited to in-frame rearrangements. These files lack a portion of the clones; in checked studies, under half of the deficit traces to unresolved V genes, and the cause of the others is not known. That table gives V, J and clone size, and the DNA gave D and trimming. This sample gives tens of thousands of clones in total; 75% to 80% of them show up just once. Around 2% of the sample belongs to the ten largest clones.

The sequence was collected from a man aged 65 to 79 with COVID-19, enrolled during active disease. The specimen sequenced was peripheral blood. The V gene is TRBV6-2 or TRBV6-3 and the J gene is TRBJ2-7, with the D segment identity uncertain. In nucleotide form, the sequence is TGTGCCAGCAGTCGCAGGCTCTACGAGCAGTACTTC. It encodes CASSRRLYEQYF.